The next 25 T cell receptor beta chains were all read from a single sample in a study of blood T cell repertoires in COVID-19. Libraries were prepared by immunoSEQ multiplex PCR; TCRdb keeps only in-frame clonotypes and omits some of them. The table includes around 270,000 clones, over 75% detected once. The sample taken for sequencing was peripheral blood. These receptors came from a human donor with COVID-19, enrolled during active disease. The donor label of this sample is uncertain.

The J gene is TRBJ2-5, the V gene TRBV29-1; D not certain. The V end was cut by 1 base, the J end by 1 base, with 10 bases between. Germline V gene sequence: CDR1 SQVTM, CDR2 ANQGSEA. This CDR3 spans 14 amino acids. CDR3 amino acids: CSVEGSGSQETQYF. For the CDR3, the DNA is TGCAGCGTTGAAGGCTCCGGGTCCCAAGAGACCCAGTACTTC.

The rearrangement uses TRBV6-5 and TRBJ2-7; 8 positions match TRBD1. The CDR3 spans 14 residues. Germline V lookup: CDR1 MNHEY, CDR2 SVGAGI. The J segment lost 6 bases and the V segment lost 6 bases, leaving 10 bases of the junction unmatched. CDR3 DNA: TGTGCCAGCAGCCCCCAGGGGGCGCTTCGCGAGCAGTACTTC. Its protein product is CASSPQGALREQYF.

The chain recombines TRBV5-1 with TRBJ2-7; 14 bases match TRBD2. Germline V gene sequence: CDR1 SGHRS, CDR2 YFSETQ. The CDR3 length is 21 residues. Germline trimming cut 0 bases from V and 2 bases from J; bases unmatched to any gene: 16. The CDR3: CASSLATSGTSGRSRTYEQYF. CDR3 bases: TGCGCCAGCAGCTTGGCAACATCCGGGACTAGCGGGAGATCACGGACCTACGAGCAGTACTTC.

This chain links TRBV28 with TRBJ1-2, with D possibly matching TRBD1 (5 bases). This CDR3 is built from 16 residues. The germline CDR1 and CDR2 sequences are MDHEN and SYDVKM. The germline V and J ends were trimmed by 7 bases and 5 bases, with 23 bases remaining between them. This CDR3 is CASTSPEEGRGYGYTF. CDR3 DNA: TGTGCCAGCACCTCACCCGAGGAGGGACGAGGATATGGCTACACCTTC.

The chain employs TRBV3-1 (or the pseudogene TRBV3-2) and TRBJ2-5, with TRBD1 identical over 10 bases. After removal of 8 bases from V and 0 bases from J, the junction contained 3 bases not matched to a gene. CDR3 length equals 14 residues. Germline loops: CDR1 LGHDT, CDR2 YNNKEL (reference sequence). The CDR3 protein is CASQDRGYQETQYF. The CDR3 DNA reads TGTGCCAGCCAGGACAGGGGGTACCAAGAGACCCAGTACTTC.

The chain links TRBV9 to TRBJ2-1, with 7 bases fitting TRBD1. The V gene's germline CDR1 is SGDLS and CDR2 YYNGEE. J was trimmed by 8 bases and V by 3 bases; bases with no gene match: 14. The CDR3 is 16 residues long. DNA for the CDR3: TGTGCCAGCAGCGGAGTCAGAATTGGACAGGTTGATGAGCAGTTCTTC. Amino acids: CASSGVRIGQVDEQFF.

The chain employs TRBV7-6 and TRBJ1-2, with D hard to call. The CDR3 is made up of 13 amino acids. V was pared by 4 bases and J by 8 bases, with 14 bases between. Germline V CDR1 and CDR2: SGHVS, FNYEAQ. CDR3: CASSSLAEEGYTF. CDR3 in DNA: TGTGCCAGCAGCTCTCTGGCGGAGGAGGGCTACACCTTC.

The rearrangement joins TRBV19 to TRBJ2-7; 9 bases match TRBD2. The ends lost 8 bases at V and 7 bases at J; junction bases unmatched: 15. This CDR3 is built from 15 residues. Germline V gene data show CDR1 as LNHDA and CDR2 as SQIVND (reference sequence). CDR3 region: CASRDWSGRPWEQYF. For the CDR3, the DNA is TGTGCCAGTCGGGATTGGAGCGGGAGGCCGTGGGAGCAGTACTTC.

This clone was counted a few times. V and J are TRBV28 and TRBJ2-1; 7 bases are a match to TRBD2. This CDR3 has 12 amino acids. Germline lookup yields CDR1 MDHEN and CDR2 SYDVKM. The J segment lost 8 bases and the V segment lost 3 bases, leaving 1 base of the junction unmatched. The CDR3 nucleotides are TGTGCCAGCAGTTTTAGCGGGTATGAGCAGTTCTTC. It translates to CASSFSGYEQFF.

The J gene is TRBJ2-1, the V gene TRBV24-1; tentatively, D is TRBD2 (5 bases). The CDR3 extends over 13 amino acids. Looked up from germline, CDR1 is KGHDR and CDR2 is SFDVKD. V lost 1 base, J lost 8 bases, and 8 bases lay in between. The CDR3 region has the DNA TGTGCCACCAGTGATTTTGAGAGGGATGAGCAGTTCTTC. Translated, it gives CATSDFERDEQFF.

The V gene is TRBV28, the J gene TRBJ1-1, with 11 nucleotides matching TRBD1. The V gene's germline CDR1 is MDHEN and CDR2 SYDVKM. CDR3 length: 15 residues. Losses at the gene ends were 4 bases for V and 4 bases for J; bases not matched to a gene: 5. DNA for the CDR3: TGTGCCAGCAGTTGGGACAGGGGGTATAGCACTGAAGCTTTCTTT. Its protein is CASSWDRGYSTEAFF.

This clone was recorded only once. The rearrangement uses TRBV28 and TRBJ1-3; 7 bases fit TRBD1. The ends lost 2 bases at V and 0 bases at J; junction bases unmatched: 4. The CDR3 has 16 residues. Germline lookup yields CDR1 MDHEN and CDR2 SYDVKM. CDR3 amino acids: CASSLHGTASGNTIYF. The CDR3, as DNA: TGTGCCAGCAGTTTACATGGGACAGCCTCTGGAAACACCATATATTTT.

This clone has only one observation. The CDR3 region has the DNA TGTGCCTGGAGTGCGGGACTCCAGAGGGGCTACACCTTC. Its protein is CAWSAGLQRGYTF. This chain connects TRBV30 to TRBJ1-2, with D tentatively TRBD1 (5 bases). The CDR3 has 13 residues. The V end lost 1 base, the J end lost 8 bases, and 14 bases lay between the germline ends. Germline lookup yields CDR1 GTSNPN and CDR2 SVGIG (reference sequence).

As DNA, the CDR3 is TGTGCCAGCAGTAAAGGGACTAGCGGGACTACCTACGAGCAGTACTTC. Its protein is CASSKGTSGTTYEQYF. This chain joins TRBV25-1 and TRBJ2-7; the match to TRBD2 covers 13 bases. The germline V gene encodes CDR1 MGHDK and CDR2 SYGVNS. The CDR3 is 16 amino acids. V shed 5 bases, J shed 2 bases, and the junction held 6 bases outside the gene matches.

Points on this clone: This may be a read error: a much more frequent sequence differs by one nucleotide. The chain recombines TRBV5-1 with TRBJ1-1; D might be TRBD1 (5 bases). V was trimmed by 3 bases and J by 1 base, leaving 7 bases between them. The CDR3 length is 13 residues. Germline V gives CDR1 SGHRS, CDR2 YFSETQ. The DNA of the CDR3 is TGCGCCAGCAGCTCGACAGAGAACACTGAAGCTTTCTTT. Translating gives CASSSTENTEAFF.

This clone has more than one count but fewer than ten. This chain uses TRBV19 with TRBJ2-7, with 12 bases matching TRBD2. Looked up from germline, CDR1 is LNHDA and CDR2 is SQIVND (reference sequence). The ends lost 3 bases at V and 2 bases at J; junction bases unmatched: 2. This CDR3 is built from 15 residues. Here the CDR3 DNA reads TGTGCCAGTAGTATCCGGACTAGCGGGACCTACGAGCAGTACTTC. This translates into CASSIRTSGTYEQYF.

The chain links TRBV9 to TRBJ2-2; tentatively, D is TRBD2 (6 bases). CDR3 length equals 16 residues. Germline CDR1 reads SGDLS; CDR2 reads YYNGEE. The V end was cut by 0 bases, the J end by 4 bases, with 13 bases between. The chain's CDR3 is CASSVGSSVGTGELFF. Here the CDR3 DNA reads TGTGCCAGCAGCGTAGGTTCTAGCGTGGGCACCGGGGAGCTGTTTTTT.

This clone was detected only a few times. The gene calls are TRBV30 and TRBJ1-5; D not certain. Germline V gene sequence: CDR1 GTSNPN, CDR2 SVGIG (reference sequence). This CDR3 has 13 residues. Trimming took off 0 bases at V and 5 bases at J, with 8 bases between the two ends. CDR3 DNA: TGTGCCTGGAGTGTACACGCAGATCAGCCCCAGCATTTT. Its protein is CAWSVHADQPQHF.

The rearrangement uses TRBV5-6 and TRBJ1-2; D not certain. V was clipped by 0 bases and J by 7 bases, with 13 bases between them. The CDR3 extends over 14 amino acids. Looked up from germline, CDR1 is SGHDT and CDR2 is YYEEEE. CDR3 sequence: CASSLDRSGGGYTF. The CDR3 bases are TGTGCCAGCAGCTTGGACCGCTCCGGTGGTGGCTACACCTTC. The whole variable domain, remainder taken from reference TRBV5-6 and TRBJ1-2, is DAGVTQSPTHLIKTRGQQVTLRCSPKSGHDTVSWYQQALGQGPQFIFQYYEEEERQRGNFPDRFSGHQFPNYSSELNVNALLLGDSALYLCASSLDRSGGGYTFGSGTRLTVV.

This chain connects TRBV27 to TRBJ1-1; 10 bases map to TRBD1. CDR3 length equals 14 residues. Germline CDR1 and CDR2: MNHEY and SMNVEV (reference sequence). After removal of 5 bases from V and 4 bases from J, the junction contained 4 bases not matched to a gene. The CDR3 loop is CASSPGDRGTEAFF. DNA for the CDR3: TGTGCCAGCAGTCCCGGGGACAGGGGCACTGAAGCTTTCTTT.

This sequence joins TRBV6-1 and TRBJ1-2, with D unresolved. Trimming pared 2 bases from V and 8 bases from J, leaving 9 bases between. This CDR3 comprises 12 residues. Looked up from germline, CDR1 is MNHNS and CDR2 is SASEGT. CDR3 region: CASSEPWHGYTF. The CDR3 bases are TGTGCCAGCAGTGAACCCTGGCACGGCTACACCTTC.

On this clone: This specimen includes other DNA sequences encoding the same CDR3. The J gene is TRBJ1-1, the V gene TRBV18, with no clear D. V shed 3 bases and J shed 3 bases, with 11 bases lying between them. Germline values: CDR1 KGHSH, CDR2 LQKENI. The CDR3 covers 14 residues. The CDR3 loop is CASSPGGSDTEAFF. In nucleotides, the CDR3 is TGTGCCAGCTCACCGGGAGGTTCGGACACTGAAGCTTTCTTT.

The chain joins TRBV4-1 to TRBJ1-5; 7 positions agree with TRBD1. V dropped 8 bases and J dropped 4; count of bases not matched to a gene: 11. The CDR3 extends over 15 amino acids. CDR1 is MGHRA and CDR2 is YSYEKL in the germline V gene. The chain's CDR3 is CASQKTRDSNQPQHF. CDR3 nucleotides: TGCGCCAGCCAAAAAACCCGGGACAGTAATCAGCCCCAGCATTTT.

This chain uses TRBV7-8 with TRBJ2-1; 11 bases line up with TRBD2. V lost 4 bases and J lost 2; bases outside the gene matches: 19. Germline CDR1 and CDR2: SGHVS and FQNEAQ. There are 21 residues in the CDR3. CDR3 sequence reads: CASSSILGTSGGGGTYNEQFF. The CDR3 DNA follows: TGTGCCAGCAGCTCTATCCTAGGGACTAGCGGCGGGGGGGGGACCTACAATGAGCAGTTCTTC.

This sequence joins TRBV2 and TRBJ2-7; D not certain. The CDR3 totals 13 residues. V lost 8 bases and J 7 bases, leaving 18 bases between the germline ends. The V gene's germline CDR1 is SNHLY and CDR2 FYNNEI. The CDR3 nucleotides read TGTGCCAGCTTCAAATCTCCAGTGATGGAGCAGTACTTC. It yields the protein CASFKSPVMEQYF.